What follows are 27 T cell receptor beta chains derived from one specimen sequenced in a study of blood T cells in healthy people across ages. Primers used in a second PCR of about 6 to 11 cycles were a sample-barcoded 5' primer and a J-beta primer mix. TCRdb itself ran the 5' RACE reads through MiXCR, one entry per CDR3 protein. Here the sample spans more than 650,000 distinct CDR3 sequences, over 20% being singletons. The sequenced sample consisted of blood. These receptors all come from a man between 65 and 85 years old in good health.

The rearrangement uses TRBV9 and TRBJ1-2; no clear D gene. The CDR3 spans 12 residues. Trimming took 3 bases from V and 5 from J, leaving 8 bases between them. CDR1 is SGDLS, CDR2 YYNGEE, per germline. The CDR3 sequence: CASSGLLYGYTF. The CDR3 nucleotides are TGTGCCAGCAGCGGACTACTATATGGCTACACCTTC.

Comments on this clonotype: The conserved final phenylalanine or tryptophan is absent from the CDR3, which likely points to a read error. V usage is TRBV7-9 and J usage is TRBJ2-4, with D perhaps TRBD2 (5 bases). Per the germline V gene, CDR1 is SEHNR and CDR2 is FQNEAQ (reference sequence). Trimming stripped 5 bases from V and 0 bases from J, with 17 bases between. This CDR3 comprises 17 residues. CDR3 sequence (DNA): TGTGCCAGCAGCGCTGACCGGGGTACCATAGCCAAAAACATTCAGTACCTC. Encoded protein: CASSADRGTIAKNIQYL.

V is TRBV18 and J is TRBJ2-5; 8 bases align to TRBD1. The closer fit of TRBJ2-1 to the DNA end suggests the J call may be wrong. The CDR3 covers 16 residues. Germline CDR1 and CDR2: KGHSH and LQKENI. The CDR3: CASSPETGVRASEQFF. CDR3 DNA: TGTGCCAGCTCACCCGAGACAGGGGTAAGGGCAAGTGAGCAGTTCTTC.

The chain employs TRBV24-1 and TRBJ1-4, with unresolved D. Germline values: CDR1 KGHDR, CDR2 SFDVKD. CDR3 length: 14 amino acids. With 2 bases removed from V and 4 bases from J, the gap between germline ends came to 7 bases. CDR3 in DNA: TGTGCCACCAGTGATTCGGGTAATAATGAAAAACTGTTTTTT. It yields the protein CATSDSGNNEKLFF.

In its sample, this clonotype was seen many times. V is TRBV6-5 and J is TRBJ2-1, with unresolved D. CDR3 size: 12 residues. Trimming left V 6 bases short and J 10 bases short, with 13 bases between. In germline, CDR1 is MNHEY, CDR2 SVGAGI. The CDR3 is CASRSLRAEQFF. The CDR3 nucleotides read TGTGCCAGCAGGTCCCTTAGGGCCGAGCAGTTCTTC.

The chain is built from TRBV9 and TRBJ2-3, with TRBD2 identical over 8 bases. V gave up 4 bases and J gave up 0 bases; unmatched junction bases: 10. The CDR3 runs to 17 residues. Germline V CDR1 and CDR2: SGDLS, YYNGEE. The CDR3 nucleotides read TGTGCCAGCAGCCACCGGCGGGGGGCACTCAGCACAGATACGCAGTATTTT. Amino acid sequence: CASSHRRGALSTDTQYF.

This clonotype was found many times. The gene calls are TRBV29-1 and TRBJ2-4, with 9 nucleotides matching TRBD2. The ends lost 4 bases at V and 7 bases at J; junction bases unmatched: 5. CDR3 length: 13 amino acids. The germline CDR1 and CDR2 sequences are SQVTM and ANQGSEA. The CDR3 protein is CSVVGGRVNIQYF. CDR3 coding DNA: TGCAGCGTTGTAGGCGGGAGGGTGAACATTCAGTACTTC.

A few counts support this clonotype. The CDR3: CASSEWGGERSDTQYF. CDR3 nucleotide sequence: TGTGCCAGCAGTGAATGGGGAGGGGAACGTTCAGATACGCAGTATTTT. V and J are TRBV25-1 and TRBJ2-3; 7 nucleotides match TRBD2. Per germline, CDR1 MGHDK and CDR2 SYGVNS. This CDR3 has 16 residues. The junction had 8 bases not matched to a gene; V was cut back by 1 base and J by 4 bases.

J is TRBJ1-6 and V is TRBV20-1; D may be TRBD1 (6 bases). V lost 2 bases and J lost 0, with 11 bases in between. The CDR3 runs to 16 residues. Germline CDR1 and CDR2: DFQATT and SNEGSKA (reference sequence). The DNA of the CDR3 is TGCAGTGCTAGACCCACAGGGAGCTCCTATAATTCACCCCTCCACTTT. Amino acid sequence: CSARPTGSSYNSPLHF.

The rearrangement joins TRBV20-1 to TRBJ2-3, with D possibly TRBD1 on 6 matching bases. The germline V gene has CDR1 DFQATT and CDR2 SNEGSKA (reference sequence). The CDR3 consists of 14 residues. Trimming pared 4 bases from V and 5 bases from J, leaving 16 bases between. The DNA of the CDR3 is TGCAGTGCTATATCCTCAACAGGGAAAGATACGCAGTATTTT. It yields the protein CSAISSTGKDTQYF.

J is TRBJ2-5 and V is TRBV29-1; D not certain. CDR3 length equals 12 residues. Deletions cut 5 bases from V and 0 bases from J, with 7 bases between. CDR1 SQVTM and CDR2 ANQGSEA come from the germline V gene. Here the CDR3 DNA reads TGCAGCGTTAGGAATGACCAAGAGACCCAGTACTTC. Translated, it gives CSVRNDQETQYF.

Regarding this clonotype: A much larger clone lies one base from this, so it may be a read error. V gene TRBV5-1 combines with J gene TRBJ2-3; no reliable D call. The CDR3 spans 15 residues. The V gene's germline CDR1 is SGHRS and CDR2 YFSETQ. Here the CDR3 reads CTSSLERPSTDTQYF. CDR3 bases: TGCACCAGCAGCTTAGAGCGACCTAGCACAGATACGCAGTATTTT. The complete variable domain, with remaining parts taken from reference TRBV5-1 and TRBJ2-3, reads KAGVTQTPRYLIKTRGQQVTLSCSPISGHRSVSWYQQTPGQGLQFLFEYFSETQRNKGNFPGRFSGRQFSNSRSEMNVSTLELGDSALYLCTSSLERPSTDTQYFGPGTRLTVL.

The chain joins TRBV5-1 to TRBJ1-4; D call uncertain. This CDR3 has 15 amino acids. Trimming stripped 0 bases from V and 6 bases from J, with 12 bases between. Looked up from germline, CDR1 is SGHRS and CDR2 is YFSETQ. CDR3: CASSLGLTRYEKLFF. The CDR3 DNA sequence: TGCGCCAGCAGCTTGGGACTCACTCGTTATGAAAAACTGTTTTTT.

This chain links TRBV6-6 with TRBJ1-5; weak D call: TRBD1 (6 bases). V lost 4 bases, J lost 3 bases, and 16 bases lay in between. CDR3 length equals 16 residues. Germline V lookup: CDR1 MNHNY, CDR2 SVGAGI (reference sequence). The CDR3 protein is CASSSAAGASNQPQHF. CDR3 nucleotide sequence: TGTGCCAGCAGTTCCGCGGCGGGGGCGTCCAATCAGCCCCAGCATTTT.

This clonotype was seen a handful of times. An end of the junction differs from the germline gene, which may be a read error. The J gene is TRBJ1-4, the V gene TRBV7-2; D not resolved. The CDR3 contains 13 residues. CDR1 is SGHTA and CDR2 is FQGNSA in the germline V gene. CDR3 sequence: CASSVARNEKLFF. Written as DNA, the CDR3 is TGTGCCAGCAGCGTAGCGCGTAATGAAAAACTGTTTTTT.

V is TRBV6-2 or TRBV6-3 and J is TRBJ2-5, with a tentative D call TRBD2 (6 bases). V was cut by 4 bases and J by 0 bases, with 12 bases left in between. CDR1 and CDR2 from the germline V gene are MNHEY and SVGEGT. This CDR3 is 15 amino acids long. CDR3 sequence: CASSSFGTYQETQYF. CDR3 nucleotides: TGTGCCAGCAGTTCATTCGGGACTTACCAAGAGACCCAGTACTTC.

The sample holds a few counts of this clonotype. DNA of the CDR3: TGTGCCAGCAGCTTAGAAAGGAGTACCGGCCCAGATACGCAGTATTTT. This translates into CASSLERSTGPDTQYF. The chain employs TRBV7-8 and TRBJ2-3; no clear D gene. Trimming shortened V by 1 base and J by 4 bases, and 15 bases separated the two germline ends. CDR3 size: 16 residues. Per germline, CDR1 SGHVS and CDR2 FQNEAQ.

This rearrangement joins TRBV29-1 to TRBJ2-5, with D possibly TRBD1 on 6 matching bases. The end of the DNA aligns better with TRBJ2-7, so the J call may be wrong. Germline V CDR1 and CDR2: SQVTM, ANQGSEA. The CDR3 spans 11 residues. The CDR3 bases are TGCAGCGGGGGGCGCGGGTACGAGCAGTACTTC. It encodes CSGGRGYEQYF.

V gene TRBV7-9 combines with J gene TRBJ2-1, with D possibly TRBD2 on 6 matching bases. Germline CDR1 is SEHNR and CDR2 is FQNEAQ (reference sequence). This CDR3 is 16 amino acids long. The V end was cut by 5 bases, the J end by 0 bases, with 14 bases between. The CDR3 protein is CASSPLAESSYNEQFF. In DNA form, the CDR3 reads TGTGCCAGCAGCCCTTTAGCGGAAAGCTCCTACAATGAGCAGTTCTTC. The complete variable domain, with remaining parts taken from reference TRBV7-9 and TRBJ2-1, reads DTGVSQNPRHKITKRGQNVTFRCDPISEHNRLYWYRQTLGQGPEFLTYFQNEAQLEKSRLLSDRFSAERPKGSFSTLEIQRTEQGDSAMYLCASSPLAESSYNEQFFGPGTRLTVL.

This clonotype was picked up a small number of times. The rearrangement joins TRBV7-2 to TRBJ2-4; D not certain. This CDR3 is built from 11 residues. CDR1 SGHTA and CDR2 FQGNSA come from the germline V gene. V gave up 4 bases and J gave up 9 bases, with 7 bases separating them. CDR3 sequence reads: CASSSASIQYF. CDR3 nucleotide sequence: TGTGCCAGCAGCTCAGCGTCCATTCAGTACTTC.

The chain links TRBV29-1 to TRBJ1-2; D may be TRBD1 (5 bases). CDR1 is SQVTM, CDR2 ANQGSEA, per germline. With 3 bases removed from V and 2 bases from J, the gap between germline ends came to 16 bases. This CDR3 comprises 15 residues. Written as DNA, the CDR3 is TGCAGCGTTGATCTGACAGACAAACTCAACTATGGCTACACCTTC. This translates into CSVDLTDKLNYGYTF.

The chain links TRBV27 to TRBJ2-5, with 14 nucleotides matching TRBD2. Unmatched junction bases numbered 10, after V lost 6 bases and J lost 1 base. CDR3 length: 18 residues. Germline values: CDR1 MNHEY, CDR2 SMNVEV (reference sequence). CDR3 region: CASRILGLAGVGQETQYF. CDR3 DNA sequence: TGTGCCAGCAGAATCTTGGGACTAGCGGGAGTCGGCCAAGAGACCCAGTACTTC.

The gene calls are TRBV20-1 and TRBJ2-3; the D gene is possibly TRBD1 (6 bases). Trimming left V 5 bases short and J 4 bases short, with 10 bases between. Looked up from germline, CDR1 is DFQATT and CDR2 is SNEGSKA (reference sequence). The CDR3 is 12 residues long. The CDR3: CSACGQSDTQYF. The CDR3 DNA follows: TGCAGTGCTTGCGGACAGTCAGATACGCAGTATTTT.

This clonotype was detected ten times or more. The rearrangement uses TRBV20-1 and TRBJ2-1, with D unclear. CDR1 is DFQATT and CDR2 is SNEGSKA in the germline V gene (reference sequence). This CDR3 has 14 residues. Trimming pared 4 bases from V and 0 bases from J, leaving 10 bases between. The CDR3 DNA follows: TGCAGTGCTATTACGCCCACCTCCTACAATGAGCAGTTCTTC. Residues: CSAITPTSYNEQFF.

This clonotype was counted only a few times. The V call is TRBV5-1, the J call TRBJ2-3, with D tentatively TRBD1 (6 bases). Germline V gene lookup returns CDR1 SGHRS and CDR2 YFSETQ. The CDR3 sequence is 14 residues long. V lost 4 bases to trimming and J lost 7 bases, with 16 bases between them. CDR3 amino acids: CASSPDSFTYTQYF. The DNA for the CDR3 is TGCGCCAGCAGCCCGGACAGCTTCACCTATACGCAGTATTTT.

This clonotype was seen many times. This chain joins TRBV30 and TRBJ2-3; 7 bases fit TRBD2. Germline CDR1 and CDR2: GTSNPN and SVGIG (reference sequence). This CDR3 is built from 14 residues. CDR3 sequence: CAAGRGRVPDTQYF. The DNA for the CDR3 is TGTGCGGCTGGGCGAGGGAGGGTTCCAGATACGCAGTATTTT.

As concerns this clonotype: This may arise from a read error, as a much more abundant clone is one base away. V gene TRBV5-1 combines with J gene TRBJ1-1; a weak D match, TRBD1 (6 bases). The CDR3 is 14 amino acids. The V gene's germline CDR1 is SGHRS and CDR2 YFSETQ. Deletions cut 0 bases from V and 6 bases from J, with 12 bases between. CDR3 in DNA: TGCGCCAGCAGCTTGGTGGGGGGCGGCTCTGAAGCTTTCTTT. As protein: CASSLVGGGSEAFF.